This passage covers 19 T cell receptor beta chains from one sample sequenced in a study of T cell responses to AZD1222 COVID-19 vaccine. This table comes from immunoSEQ multiplex PCR, and its TCRdb copy is limited to in-frame clones, with some not included. The sample includes more than 150,000 clones, nearly 95% seen only once; the top ten take around 1.9%. Material: peripheral blood, obtained 28 days after the second AZD1222 dose. The receptors come from an adult who received the AZD1222 COVID-19 vaccine.

V and J are TRBV6-6 and TRBJ1-5; 7 bases line up with TRBD1. The CDR3 consists of 17 residues. V was clipped by 5 bases and J by 3 bases; unmatched bases: 13. Germline CDR1 reads MNHNY; CDR2 reads SVGAGI (reference sequence). In nucleotides, the CDR3 is TGTGCCAGCAGTCCTCAGGGGACAGCTGCTTCCAATCAGCCCCAGCATTTT. Its translation: CASSPQGTAASNQPQHF.

The sample holds a few counts of this clone. The chain carries TRBV6-5 and TRBJ1-2; the match to TRBD1 covers 8 bases. CDR3 size: 13 residues. Germline V gene lookup returns CDR1 MNHEY and CDR2 SVGAGI. V trimming: 10 bases; J trimming: 3 bases; junction bases outside the gene matches: 7. CDR3 sequence (DNA): TGTGCCACCTCGCAGGGGGCGGACTATGGCTACACCTTC. Protein product: CATSQGADYGYTF.

The chain has TRBV5-1 and TRBJ2-2; 12 bases agree with TRBD2. The CDR3 covers 19 residues. Germline loops: CDR1 SGHRS, CDR2 YFSETQ. Losses at the gene ends were 5 bases for V and 3 bases for J; bases not matched to a gene: 14. CDR3 sequence (DNA): TGCGCCAGCAGTCCCAGGTCGACTAGCGGGGGCCCTTACACCGGGGAGCTGTTTTTT. Translation: CASSPRSTSGGPYTGELFF.

This chain links TRBV5-4 with TRBJ2-7; 7 bases are a match to TRBD2. This CDR3 has 14 amino acids. The germline V gene has CDR1 SGHNT and CDR2 YYREEE (reference sequence). J lost 0 bases, V lost 4 bases, and 4 bases had no gene match. Written as DNA, the CDR3 is TGTGCCAGCAGCCCAGCGGGGAGCTCCTACGAGCAGTACTTC. Encoded protein: CASSPAGSSYEQYF.

This chain uses TRBV6-2 or TRBV6-3 with TRBJ1-6; D may be TRBD1 (5 bases). The CDR3 sequence is 11 residues long. V was cut by 6 bases and J by 12 bases, with 9 bases left in between. CDR1 MNHEY and CDR2 SVGEGT come from the germline V gene. CDR3 in amino acids: CASSQGVPLHF. The CDR3 nucleotides are TGTGCCAGCAGCCAGGGAGTACCCCTCCACTTT.

This chain uses TRBV7-9 with TRBJ2-1; possible D gene TRBD2, 5 bases. The germline CDR1 and CDR2 sequences are SEHNR and FQNEAQ (reference sequence). V was clipped by 7 bases and J by 0 bases, with 7 bases between them. This CDR3 spans 13 amino acids. DNA for the CDR3: TGTGCCAGCACCCGGGGCTCCTACAATGAGCAGTTCTTC. Translated, it gives CASTRGSYNEQFF.

The J gene is TRBJ1-5, the V gene TRBV28; 7 bases are a match to TRBD1. The CDR3 runs to 17 residues. CDR1 and CDR2 (germline): MDHEN, SYDVKM. J gave up 1 base and V 2 bases, and 8 bases lay outside the gene matches. The CDR3 region has the DNA TGTGCCAGCAGTTTAGGGTATCGGGGACAGAGCAATCAGCCCCAGCATTTT. This encodes CASSLGYRGQSNQPQHF.

J is TRBJ2-2 and V is TRBV11-2; possibly TRBD1 for D (6 bases). This CDR3 comprises 13 residues. Between the trimmed V and J ends, which lost 1 base and 11 bases, there was a span of 11 bases. From germline, CDR1 is SGHAT and CDR2 FQNNGV. For the CDR3, the DNA is TGTGCCAGCAGCTTAGGTGACAGGCGTGAGCTGTTTTTT. Its translation is CASSLGDRRELFF.

The J gene is TRBJ2-7, the V gene TRBV7-9, with TRBD1 matching over 8 bases. This CDR3 contains 15 residues. The junction had 9 bases not matched to a gene; V was cut back by 4 bases and J by 4 bases. CDR1 SEHNR and CDR2 FQNEAQ come from the germline V gene (reference sequence). The CDR3 coding sequence is TGTGCCAGCAGCTCCGCGGGGACAGGAGCTTACGAGCAGTACTTC. Translating it yields CASSSAGTGAYEQYF.

The chain couples TRBV4-1 to TRBJ2-7; TRBD1 matches at 8 bases. CDR1 and CDR2 (germline): MGHRA, YSYEKL. V shed 4 bases and J 6 bases; nucleotides not matched to a gene: 5. The length of the CDR3 is 13 residues. The chain's CDR3 is CASSLETGGEQYF. Written as DNA, the CDR3 is TGCGCCAGCAGCCTTGAAACAGGGGGCGAGCAGTACTTC.

This chain connects TRBV12-3 or TRBV12-4 to TRBJ1-2, with 7 nucleotides matching TRBD1. This CDR3 spans 13 amino acids. V trimming: 5 bases; J trimming: 2 bases; junction bases outside the gene matches: 2. The CDR3 coding sequence is TGTGCCAGCAGTACCAGGGGGAACTATGGCTACACCTTC. As protein: CASSTRGNYGYTF.

The chain has TRBV5-4 and TRBJ2-7; 7 nucleotides match TRBD1. The CDR3 loop spans 15 amino acids. Germline CDR1 and CDR2: SGHNT and YYREEE (reference sequence). The V gene end was trimmed by 2 bases and the J gene end by 2 bases; junction bases not matched to a gene: 7. For the CDR3, the DNA is TGTGCCAGCAGCTTAGACAGGGTCCTCGCCTACGAGCAGTACTTC. This gives the protein CASSLDRVLAYEQYF.

The J gene is TRBJ1-5, the V gene TRBV28; D call uncertain. Germline V CDR1 and CDR2: MDHEN, SYDVKM. V gave up 7 bases and J gave up 3 bases, with 22 bases separating them. This CDR3 region has 17 residues. CDR3 region: CASTLGGGLRANQPQHF. Here the CDR3 DNA reads TGTGCCAGCACCCTAGGTGGTGGACTACGGGCCAATCAGCCCCAGCATTTT.

The chain combines TRBV15 with TRBJ2-3; a possible D gene is TRBD2 (6 bases). Trimming shortened V by 0 bases and J by 0 bases, and 16 bases separated the two germline ends. This CDR3 comprises 18 residues. Per the germline V gene, CDR1 is LNHNV and CDR2 is YYDKDF (reference sequence). The CDR3 DNA follows: TGTGCCACCAGCAGAGATCGTCGTCGTCGGGGGAGCACAGATACGCAGTATTTT. Encoded protein: CATSRDRRRRGSTDTQYF. The whole variable domain, remainder taken from reference TRBV15 and TRBJ2-3, is DAMVIQNPRYQVTQFGKPVTLSCSQTLNHNVMYWYQQKSSQAPKLLFHYYDKDFNNEADTPDNFQSRRPNTSFCFLDIRSPGLGDTAMYLCATSRDRRRRGSTDTQYFGPGTRLTVL.

The chain combines TRBV28 with TRBJ2-1; TRBD2 aligns across 10 bases. The CDR3 extends over 15 amino acids. Germline assignment: CDR1 MDHEN and CDR2 SYDVKM. With 2 bases clipped from V and 7 bases from J, the junction kept 5 bases outside the gene matches. CDR3 DNA: TGTGCCAGCAGTTTACCCGGGACTAGCGTGAATGAGCAGTTCTTC. Translated: CASSLPGTSVNEQFF.

This rearrangement joins TRBV7-2 to TRBJ1-4; D might be TRBD1 (5 bases). Germline CDR1 reads SGHTA; CDR2 reads FQGNSA. V was cut by 5 bases and J by 8 bases, with 9 bases left in between. There are 12 residues in the CDR3. The CDR3 is CASSQGREKLFF. The DNA of the CDR3 is TGTGCCAGCAGCCAGGGTAGGGAAAAACTGTTTTTT.

This chain uses TRBV5-1 with TRBJ2-2, with 8 bases matching TRBD2. J lost 2 bases, V lost 4 bases, and 7 bases had no gene match. The CDR3 covers 16 residues. CDR1 SGHRS and CDR2 YFSETQ come from the germline V gene. CDR3 sequence reads: CASSRLSGTNTGELFF. DNA of the CDR3: TGCGCCAGCAGCAGACTTAGCGGGACTAACACCGGGGAGCTGTTTTTT.

The chain is built from TRBV5-6 and TRBJ1-5; possible D gene TRBD1, 6 bases. CDR1 is SGHDT, CDR2 YYEEEE, per germline. The CDR3 is 15 residues long. V lost 4 bases and J 5 bases, leaving 16 bases between the germline ends. The CDR3 coding sequence is TGTGCCAGCAGCCCATGGGGGACATCCGATCAGCCCCAGCATTTT. Translation gives CASSPWGTSDQPQHF.

The chain has TRBV5-1 and TRBJ1-3; D call uncertain. There are 13 residues in the CDR3. Germline-derived CDR1 and CDR2 are SGHRS and YFSETQ. V was pared by 3 bases and J by 8 bases, with 12 bases between. CDR3 protein: CASSSNSGDTIYF. The CDR3 DNA reads TGCGCCAGCAGCTCCAATTCCGGGGACACCATATATTTT.